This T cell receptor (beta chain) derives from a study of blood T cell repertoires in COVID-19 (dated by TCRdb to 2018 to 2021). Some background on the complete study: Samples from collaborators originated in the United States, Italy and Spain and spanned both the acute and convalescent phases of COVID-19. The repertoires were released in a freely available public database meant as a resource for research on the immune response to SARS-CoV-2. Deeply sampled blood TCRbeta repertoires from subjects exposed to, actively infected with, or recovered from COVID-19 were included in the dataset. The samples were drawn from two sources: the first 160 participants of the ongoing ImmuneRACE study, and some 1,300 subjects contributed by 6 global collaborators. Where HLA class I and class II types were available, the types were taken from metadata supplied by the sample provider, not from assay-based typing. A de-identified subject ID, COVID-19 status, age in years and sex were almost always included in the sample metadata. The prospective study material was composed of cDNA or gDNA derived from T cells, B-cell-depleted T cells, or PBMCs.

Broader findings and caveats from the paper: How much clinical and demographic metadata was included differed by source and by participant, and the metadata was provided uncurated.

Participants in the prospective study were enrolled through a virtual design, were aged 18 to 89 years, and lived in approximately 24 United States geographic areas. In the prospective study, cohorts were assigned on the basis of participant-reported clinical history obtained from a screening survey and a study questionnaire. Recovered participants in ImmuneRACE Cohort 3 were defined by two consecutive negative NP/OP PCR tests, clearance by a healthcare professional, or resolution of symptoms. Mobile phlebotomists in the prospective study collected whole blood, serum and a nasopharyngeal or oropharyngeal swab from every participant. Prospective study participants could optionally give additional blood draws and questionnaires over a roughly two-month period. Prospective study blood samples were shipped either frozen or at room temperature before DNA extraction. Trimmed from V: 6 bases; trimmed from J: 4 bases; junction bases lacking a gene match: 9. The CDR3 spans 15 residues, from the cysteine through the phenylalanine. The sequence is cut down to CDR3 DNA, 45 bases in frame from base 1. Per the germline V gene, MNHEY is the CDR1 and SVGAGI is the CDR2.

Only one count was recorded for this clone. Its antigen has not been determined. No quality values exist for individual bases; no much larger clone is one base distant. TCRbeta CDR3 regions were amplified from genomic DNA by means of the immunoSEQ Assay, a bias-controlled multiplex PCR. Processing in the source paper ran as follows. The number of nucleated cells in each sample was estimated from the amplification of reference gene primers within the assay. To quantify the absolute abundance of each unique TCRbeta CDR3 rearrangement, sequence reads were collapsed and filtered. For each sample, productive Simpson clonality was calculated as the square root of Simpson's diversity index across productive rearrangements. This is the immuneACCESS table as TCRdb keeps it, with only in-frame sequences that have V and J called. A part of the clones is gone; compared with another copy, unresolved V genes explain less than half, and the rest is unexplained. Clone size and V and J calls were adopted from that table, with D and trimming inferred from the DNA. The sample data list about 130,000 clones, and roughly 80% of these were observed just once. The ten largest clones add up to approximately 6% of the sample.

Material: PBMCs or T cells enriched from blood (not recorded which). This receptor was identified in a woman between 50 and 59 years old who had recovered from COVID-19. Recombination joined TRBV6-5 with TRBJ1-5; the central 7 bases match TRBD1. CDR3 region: CASSVTGKRNQPQHF. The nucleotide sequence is TGTGCCAGCAGCGTGACAGGGAAAAGGAATCAGCCCCAGCATTTT.